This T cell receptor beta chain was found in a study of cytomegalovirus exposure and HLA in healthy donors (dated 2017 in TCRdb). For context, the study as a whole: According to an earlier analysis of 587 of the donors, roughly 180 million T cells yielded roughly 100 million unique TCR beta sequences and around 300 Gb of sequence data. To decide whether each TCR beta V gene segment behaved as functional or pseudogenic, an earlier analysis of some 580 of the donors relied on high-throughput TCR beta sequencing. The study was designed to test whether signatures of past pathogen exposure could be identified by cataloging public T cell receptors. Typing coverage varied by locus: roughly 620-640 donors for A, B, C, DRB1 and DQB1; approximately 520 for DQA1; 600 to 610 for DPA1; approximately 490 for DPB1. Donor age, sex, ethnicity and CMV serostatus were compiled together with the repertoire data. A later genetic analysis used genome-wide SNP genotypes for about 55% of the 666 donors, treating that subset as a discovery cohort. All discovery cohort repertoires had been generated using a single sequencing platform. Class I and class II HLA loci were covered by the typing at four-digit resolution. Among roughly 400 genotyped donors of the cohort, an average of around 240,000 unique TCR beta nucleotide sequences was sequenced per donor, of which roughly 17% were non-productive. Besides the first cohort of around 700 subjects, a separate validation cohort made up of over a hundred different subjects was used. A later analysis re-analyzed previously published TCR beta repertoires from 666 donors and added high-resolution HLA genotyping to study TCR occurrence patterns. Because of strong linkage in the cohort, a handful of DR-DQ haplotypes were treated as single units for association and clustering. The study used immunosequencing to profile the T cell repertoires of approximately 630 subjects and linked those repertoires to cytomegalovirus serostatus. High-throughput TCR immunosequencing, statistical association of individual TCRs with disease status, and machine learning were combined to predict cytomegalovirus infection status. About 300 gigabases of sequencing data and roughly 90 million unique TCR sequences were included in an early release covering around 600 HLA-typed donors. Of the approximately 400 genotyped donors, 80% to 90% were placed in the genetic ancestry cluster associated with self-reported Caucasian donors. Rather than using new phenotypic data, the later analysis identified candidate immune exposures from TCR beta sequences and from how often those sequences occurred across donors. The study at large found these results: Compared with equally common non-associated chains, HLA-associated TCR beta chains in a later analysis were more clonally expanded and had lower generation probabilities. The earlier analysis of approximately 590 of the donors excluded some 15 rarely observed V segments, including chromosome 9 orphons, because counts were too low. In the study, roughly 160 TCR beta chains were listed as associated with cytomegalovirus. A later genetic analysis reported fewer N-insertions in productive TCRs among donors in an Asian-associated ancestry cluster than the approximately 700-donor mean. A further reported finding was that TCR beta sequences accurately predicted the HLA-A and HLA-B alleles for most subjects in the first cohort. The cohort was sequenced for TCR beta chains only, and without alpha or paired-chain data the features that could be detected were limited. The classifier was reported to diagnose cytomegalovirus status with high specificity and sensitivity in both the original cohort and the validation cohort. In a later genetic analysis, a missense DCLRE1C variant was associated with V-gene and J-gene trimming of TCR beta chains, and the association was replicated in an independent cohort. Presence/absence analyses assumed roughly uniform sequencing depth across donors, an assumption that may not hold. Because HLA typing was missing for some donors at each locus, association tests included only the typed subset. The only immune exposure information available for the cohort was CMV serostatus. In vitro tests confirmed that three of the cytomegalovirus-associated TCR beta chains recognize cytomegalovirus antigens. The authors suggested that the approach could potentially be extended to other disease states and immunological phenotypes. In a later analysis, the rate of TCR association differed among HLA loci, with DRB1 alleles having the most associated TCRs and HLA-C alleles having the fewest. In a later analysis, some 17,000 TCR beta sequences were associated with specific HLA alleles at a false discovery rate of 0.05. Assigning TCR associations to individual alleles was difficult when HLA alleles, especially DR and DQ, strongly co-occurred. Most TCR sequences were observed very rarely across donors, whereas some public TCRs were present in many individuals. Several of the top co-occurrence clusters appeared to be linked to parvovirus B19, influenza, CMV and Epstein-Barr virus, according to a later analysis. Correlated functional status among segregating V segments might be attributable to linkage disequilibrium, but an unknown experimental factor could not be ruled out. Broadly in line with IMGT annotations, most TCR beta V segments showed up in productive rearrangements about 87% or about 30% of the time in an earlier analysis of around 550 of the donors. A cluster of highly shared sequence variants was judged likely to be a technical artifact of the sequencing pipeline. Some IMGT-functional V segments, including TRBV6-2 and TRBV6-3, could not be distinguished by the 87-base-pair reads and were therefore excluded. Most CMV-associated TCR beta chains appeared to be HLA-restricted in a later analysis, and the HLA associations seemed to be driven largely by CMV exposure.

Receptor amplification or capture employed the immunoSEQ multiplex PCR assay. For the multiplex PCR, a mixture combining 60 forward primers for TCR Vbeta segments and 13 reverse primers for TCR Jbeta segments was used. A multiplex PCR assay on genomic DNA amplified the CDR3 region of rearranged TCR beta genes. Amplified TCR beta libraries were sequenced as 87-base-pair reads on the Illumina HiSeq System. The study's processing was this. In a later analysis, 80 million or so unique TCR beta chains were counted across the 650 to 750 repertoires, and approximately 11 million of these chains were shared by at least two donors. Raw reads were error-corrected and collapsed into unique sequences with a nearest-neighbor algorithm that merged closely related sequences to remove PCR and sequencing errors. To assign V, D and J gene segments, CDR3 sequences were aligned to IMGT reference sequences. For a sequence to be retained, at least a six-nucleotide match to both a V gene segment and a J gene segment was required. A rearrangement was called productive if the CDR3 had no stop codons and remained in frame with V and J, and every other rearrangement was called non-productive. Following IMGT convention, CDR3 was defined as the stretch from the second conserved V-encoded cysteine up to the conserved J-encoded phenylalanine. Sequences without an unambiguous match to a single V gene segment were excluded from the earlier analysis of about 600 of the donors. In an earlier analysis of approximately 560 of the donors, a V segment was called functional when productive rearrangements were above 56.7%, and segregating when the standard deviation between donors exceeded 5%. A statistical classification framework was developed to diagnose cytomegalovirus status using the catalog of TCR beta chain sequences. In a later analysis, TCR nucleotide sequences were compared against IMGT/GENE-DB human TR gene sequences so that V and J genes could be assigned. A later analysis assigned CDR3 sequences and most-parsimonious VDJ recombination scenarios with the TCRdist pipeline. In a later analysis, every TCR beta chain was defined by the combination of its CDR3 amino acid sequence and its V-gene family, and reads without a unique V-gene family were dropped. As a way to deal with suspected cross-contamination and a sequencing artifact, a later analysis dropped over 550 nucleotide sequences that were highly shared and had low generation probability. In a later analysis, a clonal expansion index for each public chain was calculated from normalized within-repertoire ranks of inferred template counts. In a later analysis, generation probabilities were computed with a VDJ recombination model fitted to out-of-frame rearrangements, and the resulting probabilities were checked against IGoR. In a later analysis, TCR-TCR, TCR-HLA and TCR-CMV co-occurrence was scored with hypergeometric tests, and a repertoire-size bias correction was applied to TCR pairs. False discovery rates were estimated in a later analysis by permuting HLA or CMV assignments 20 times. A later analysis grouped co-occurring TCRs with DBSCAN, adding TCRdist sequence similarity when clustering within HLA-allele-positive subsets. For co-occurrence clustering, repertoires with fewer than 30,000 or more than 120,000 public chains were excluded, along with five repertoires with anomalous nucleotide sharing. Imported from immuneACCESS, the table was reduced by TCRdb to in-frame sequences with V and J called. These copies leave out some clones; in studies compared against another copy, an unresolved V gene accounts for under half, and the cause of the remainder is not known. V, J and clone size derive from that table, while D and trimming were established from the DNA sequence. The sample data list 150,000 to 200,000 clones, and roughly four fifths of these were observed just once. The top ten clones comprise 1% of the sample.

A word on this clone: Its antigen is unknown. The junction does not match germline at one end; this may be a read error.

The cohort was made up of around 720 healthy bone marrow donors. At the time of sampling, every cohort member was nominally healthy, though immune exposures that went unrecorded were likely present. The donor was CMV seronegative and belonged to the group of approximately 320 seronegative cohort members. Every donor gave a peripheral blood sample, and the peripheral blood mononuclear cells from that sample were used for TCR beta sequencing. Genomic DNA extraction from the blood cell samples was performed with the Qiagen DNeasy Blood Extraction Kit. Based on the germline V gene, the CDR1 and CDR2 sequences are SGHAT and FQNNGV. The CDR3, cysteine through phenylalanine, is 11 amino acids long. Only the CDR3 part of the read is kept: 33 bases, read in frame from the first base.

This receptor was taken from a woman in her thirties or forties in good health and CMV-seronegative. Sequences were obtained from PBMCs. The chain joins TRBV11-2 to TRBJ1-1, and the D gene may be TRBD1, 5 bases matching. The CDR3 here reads CASSLDSEAFF. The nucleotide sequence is TGTGCCAGCAGCCTAGACAGTGAAGCTTTCTTT.